Below, 2 T cell receptor beta chains from the same sample are listed, as sequenced in a study of shared clonotypes between healthy human individuals. Data came from immunoSEQ multiplex PCR; TCRdb stores just in-frame clones and leaves some out. Counted here are about 1.5 million clones, 95% to 99% occurring once; the ten biggest clones make up about 0.42%. Sequencing input: naive CD4+ T cells sorted from blood. Noted subset: CD45RA+ positively selected. The receptor source for this set is a man younger than 45 in good health.

This clone was counted once. The chain uses TRBV10-1 and TRBJ2-7; 7 bases line up with TRBD1. V was clipped by 8 bases and J by 5 bases; unmatched bases: 9. The CDR3 covers 13 residues. Germline lookup yields CDR1 WNHNN and CDR2 SYGVQD (reference sequence). The CDR3 DNA reads as TGCGCCAGCGCGAGGGGGCCAATCGACGAGCAGTACTTC. Protein: CASARGPIDEQYF.

Only one count was recorded for this clone. The V call is TRBV7-2, the J call TRBJ2-1; D may be TRBD2 (6 bases). Germline lookup yields CDR1 SGHTA and CDR2 FQGNSA. V lost 5 bases, J lost 9 bases, and 11 bases lay in between. The CDR3 consists of 12 residues. The CDR3: CASSPARGEQFF. CDR3 sequence (DNA): TGTGCCAGCAGCCCAGCGCGGGGTGAGCAGTTCTTC.